This TCR beta chain was sequenced in a study of T cell changes during pregnancy in multiple sclerosis. CDR1 and CDR2 from the germline V gene are KGHSH and LQKENI. The CDR3 spans 15 residues. The V end was cut by 0 bases, the J end by 1 base, with 7 bases between. The repertoire was sequenced with immunoSEQ multiplex PCR; TCRdb's copy has only in-frame clones and lacks some. The sample contains approximately 120,000 clones, about 96% of which appear only once. This sample comprised peripheral blood, obtained after pregnancy. The chain couples TRBV18 to TRBJ1-5; D ambiguous. The TCR was taken from a female donor with multiple sclerosis, enrolled in a pregnancy study. In DNA, the CDR3 is TGTGCCAGCTCACCACCGTTCCCAAGCAATCAGCCCCAGCATTTT. It yields the protein CASSPPFPSNQPQHF.